The clone carrying this TCR beta chain was detected once. Its antigen remains unknown. It was RNA transcripts that yielded the amplified TCR beta CDR3 regions. RT-PCR in the first round (using the HTBI primer set) targeted the TCR CDR3. One entry per CDR3 protein, called by TCRdb with MiXCR from the multiplex PCR reads. Of hundreds of thousands of distinct CDR3 sequences listed, under 25% are singletons. This sample was taken from a study of T cells in Graves' hyperthyroidism and ophthalmopathy. About the research overall: Peripheral blood was acquired at first diagnosis, ahead of any therapy whatsoever. Study observations and caveats: A model built on 13 V-J features separated ophthalmopathy from stable hyperthyroidism.

After removal of 3 bases from V and 0 bases from J, the junction contained 10 bases not matched to a gene. The CDR3 has 16 residues. CDR1 and CDR2 (germline): DFQATT, SNEGSKA (reference sequence). The V and J genes are TRBV20-1 and TRBJ2-7; 8 nucleotides match TRBD1. Sequences were obtained from blood. The clonotype originates from a man aged 30 to 45 with Graves' ophthalmopathy. As DNA, the CDR3 is TGCAGTGCTAGGGTGACAGGGGTAGTGAGCTCCTACGAGCAGTACTTC. As protein: CSARVTGVVSSYEQYF.